The 10 T cell receptor beta chains in this list originate from one sample, sequenced in a study of blood T cell repertoires in COVID-19. Clones were sequenced by immunoSEQ multiplex PCR, and TCRdb holds only the in-frame ones, with some missing. Found here are 130,000 to 150,000 clones, about four fifths of them singletons; the top ten hold roughly 3%. The sample consisted of peripheral blood. Every receptor here comes from a woman of 80 years or more with acute or convalescent COVID-19.

This chain links TRBV9 with TRBJ2-7; 8 bases are shared with TRBD2. The germline CDR1 and CDR2 sequences are SGDLS and YYNGEE. This CDR3 spans 15 amino acids. Trimming took 3 bases from V and 5 from J; bases not matched to a gene: 10. The CDR3 nucleotides read TGTGCCAGCAGCGCCGGGGCGGGGGGAATTGACGAGCAGTACTTC. It specifies CASSAGAGGIDEQYF. The complete variable domain, with remaining parts taken from reference TRBV9 and TRBJ2-7, reads DSGVTQTPKHLITATGQRVTLRCSPRSGDLSVYWYQQSLDQGLQFLIQYYNGEERAKGNILERFSAQQFPDLHSELNLSSLELGDSALYFCASSAGAGGIDEQYFGPGTRLTVT.

This chain connects TRBV30 to TRBJ2-3; 7 bases fit TRBD1. From germline, CDR1 is GTSNPN and CDR2 SVGIG (reference sequence). V lost 0 bases to trimming and J lost 3 bases; unmatched junction nucleotides: 0. The CDR3 length is 13 residues. The CDR3 reads CAWSVQGTDTQYF. In nucleotides, the CDR3 is TGTGCCTGGAGTGTACAGGGGACAGATACGCAGTATTTT. Full variable domain (remainder filled in from reference TRBV30 and TRBJ2-3): SQTIHQWPATLVQPVGSPLSLECTVEGTSNPNLYWYRQAAGRGLQLLFYSVGIGQISSEVPQNLSASRPQDRQFILSSKKLLLSDSGFYLCAWSVQGTDTQYFGPGTRLTVL.

CDR3 nucleotides: TGTGCCAGCTCACCACTCCGGGACAGGGGAGCTTTCTTT. It codes for CASSPLRDRGAFF. The rearrangement uses TRBV18 and TRBJ1-1; 10 nucleotides line up with TRBD1. Trimming removed 1 base from V and 10 bases from J; junction bases left unmatched: 3. CDR1 and CDR2 from the germline V gene are KGHSH and LQKENI. CDR3 size: 13 residues.

The V gene is TRBV18, the J gene TRBJ1-3, with a possible D match to TRBD1 (6 bases). The CDR3 extends over 14 amino acids. CDR1 KGHSH and CDR2 LQKENI come from the germline V gene. V shed 6 bases and J shed 0 bases, with 9 bases lying between them. CDR3 protein: CASSPDSSGNTIYF. In DNA, the CDR3 is TGTGCCAGCTCTCCGGACAGCTCTGGAAACACCATATATTTT. Based on the CDR3 plus reference TRBV18 and TRBJ1-3, the full variable domain is NAGVMQNPRHLVRRRGQEARLRCSPMKGHSHVYWYRQLPEEGLKFMVYLQKENIIDESGMPKERFSAEFPKEGPSILRIQQVVRGDSAAYFCASSPDSSGNTIYFGEGSWLTVV.

This clone was seen a handful of times. This chain uses TRBV6-2 or TRBV6-3 with TRBJ2-1; 9 nucleotides match TRBD1. The CDR3 is made up of 15 amino acids. V lost 2 bases and J lost 7; bases outside the gene matches: 6. CDR1 and CDR2 (germline): MNHEY, SVGEGT. CDR3: CASSYTGGAVNEQFF. For the CDR3, the DNA is TGTGCCAGCAGTTACACAGGGGGCGCGGTGAATGAGCAGTTCTTC.

V gene TRBV2 combines with J gene TRBJ2-2; D perhaps matches TRBD2 (6 bases). CDR1 and CDR2 (germline): SNHLY, FYNNEI. The CDR3 is 13 residues long. V was cut by 7 bases and J by 5 bases, with 11 bases left in between. The CDR3 sequence: CASTLRGTGELFF. In DNA, the CDR3 is TGTGCCAGCACTCTTCGGGGGACCGGGGAGCTGTTTTTT. Full variable domain (outside the CDR3, taken from reference TRBV2 and TRBJ2-2): EPEVTQTPSHQVTQMGQEVILRCVPISNHLYFYWYRQILGQKVEFLVSFYNNEISEKSEIFDDQFSVERPDGSNFTLKIRSTKLEDSAMYFCASTLRGTGELFFGEGSRLTVL.

V and J are TRBV15 and TRBJ2-7, with a weak D call TRBD2 (5 bases). The germline CDR1 and CDR2 sequences are LNHNV and YYDKDF (reference sequence). V lost 3 bases, J lost 0 bases, and 9 bases lay in between. The CDR3 extends over 14 amino acids. The CDR3 protein is CATSSDRGSYEQYF. CDR3 DNA sequence: TGTGCCACCAGCAGTGACCGGGGCTCCTACGAGCAGTACTTC.

The rearrangement links TRBV11-1 to TRBJ2-1; unclear D gene. Germline values: CDR1 SGHAT, CDR2 FQDESV (reference sequence). V was shortened by 0 bases and J by 11 bases, with 8 bases between the two germline ends. This CDR3 region has 12 residues. The CDR3 region has the DNA TGTGCCAGCAGCTTAGCCCCCGGTCAGCAGTTCTTC. Amino acid sequence: CASSLAPGQQFF.

The chain couples TRBV5-1 to TRBJ1-2, with a tentative D call TRBD1 (6 bases). Germline CDR1 is SGHRS and CDR2 is YFSETQ. The CDR3 spans 15 residues. Trimming removed 0 bases at V and 6 bases at J, with 15 bases between. Written as DNA, the CDR3 is TGCGCCAGCAGCTTGGTAAGGGCAGGGGTTGATGGCTACACCTTC. Its protein is CASSLVRAGVDGYTF.

The sample holds a few counts of this clone. This chain links TRBV30 with TRBJ1-5; TRBD1 matches at 7 bases. Germline V gene data show CDR1 as GTSNPN and CDR2 as SVGIG (reference sequence). J was trimmed by 6 bases and V by 0 bases; bases with no gene match: 2. This CDR3 spans 13 amino acids. The CDR3 DNA reads as TGTGCCTGGAGTGTGGCAGGGGGTCAGCCCCAGCATTTT. It is translated as CAWSVAGGQPQHF.